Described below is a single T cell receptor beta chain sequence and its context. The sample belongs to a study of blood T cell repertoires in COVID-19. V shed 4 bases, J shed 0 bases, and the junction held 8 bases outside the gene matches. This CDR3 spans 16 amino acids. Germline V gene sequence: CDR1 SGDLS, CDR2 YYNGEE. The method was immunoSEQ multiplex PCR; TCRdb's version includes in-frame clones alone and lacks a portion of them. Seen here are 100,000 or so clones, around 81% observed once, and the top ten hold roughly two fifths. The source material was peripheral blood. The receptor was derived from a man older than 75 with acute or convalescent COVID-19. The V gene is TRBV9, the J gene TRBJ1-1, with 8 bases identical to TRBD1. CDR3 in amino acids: CASSPQDRVMNTEAFF. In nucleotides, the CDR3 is TGTGCCAGCAGCCCCCAGGACAGGGTCATGAACACTGAAGCTTTCTTT.